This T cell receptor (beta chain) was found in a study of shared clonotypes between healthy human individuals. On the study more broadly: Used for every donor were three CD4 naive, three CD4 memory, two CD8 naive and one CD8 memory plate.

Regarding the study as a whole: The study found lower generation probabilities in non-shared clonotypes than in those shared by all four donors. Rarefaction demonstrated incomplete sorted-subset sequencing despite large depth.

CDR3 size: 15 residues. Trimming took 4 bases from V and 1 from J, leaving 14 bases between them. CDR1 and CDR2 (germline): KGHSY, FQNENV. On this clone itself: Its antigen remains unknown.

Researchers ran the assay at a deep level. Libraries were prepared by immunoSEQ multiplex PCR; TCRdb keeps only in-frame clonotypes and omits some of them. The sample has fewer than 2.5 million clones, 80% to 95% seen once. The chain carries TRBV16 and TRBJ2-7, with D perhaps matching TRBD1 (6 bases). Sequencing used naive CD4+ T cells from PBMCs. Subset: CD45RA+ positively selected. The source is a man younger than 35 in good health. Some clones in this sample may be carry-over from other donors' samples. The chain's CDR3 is CASSPYVGGSYEQYF. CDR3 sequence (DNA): TGTGCCAGCAGCCCCTACGTAGGGGGATCCTACGAGCAGTACTTC.